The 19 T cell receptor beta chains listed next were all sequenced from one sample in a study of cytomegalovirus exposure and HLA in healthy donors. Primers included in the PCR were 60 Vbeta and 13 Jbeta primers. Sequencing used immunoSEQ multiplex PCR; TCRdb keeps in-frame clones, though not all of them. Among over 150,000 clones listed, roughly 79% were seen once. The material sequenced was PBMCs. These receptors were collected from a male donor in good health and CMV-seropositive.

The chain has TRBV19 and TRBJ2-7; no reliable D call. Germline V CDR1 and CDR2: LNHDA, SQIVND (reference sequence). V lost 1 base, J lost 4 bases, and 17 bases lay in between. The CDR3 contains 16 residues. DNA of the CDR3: TGTGCCAGTAGTATAGTGGCTGGCCGTTACCTTTACGAGCAGTACTTC. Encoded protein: CASSIVAGRYLYEQYF.

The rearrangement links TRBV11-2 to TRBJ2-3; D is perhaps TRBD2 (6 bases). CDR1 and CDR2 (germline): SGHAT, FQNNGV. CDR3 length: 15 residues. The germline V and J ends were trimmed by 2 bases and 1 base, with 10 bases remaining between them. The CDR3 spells CASSLKAGRTDTQYF. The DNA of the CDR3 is TGTGCCAGCAGCTTAAAGGCGGGGCGCACAGATACGCAGTATTTT.

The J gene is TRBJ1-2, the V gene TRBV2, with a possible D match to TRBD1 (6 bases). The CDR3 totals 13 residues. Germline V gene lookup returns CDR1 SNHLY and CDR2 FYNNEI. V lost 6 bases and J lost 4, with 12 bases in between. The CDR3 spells CASRSGAIYGYTF. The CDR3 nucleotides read TGTGCCAGCAGGTCAGGGGCCATCTATGGCTACACCTTC.

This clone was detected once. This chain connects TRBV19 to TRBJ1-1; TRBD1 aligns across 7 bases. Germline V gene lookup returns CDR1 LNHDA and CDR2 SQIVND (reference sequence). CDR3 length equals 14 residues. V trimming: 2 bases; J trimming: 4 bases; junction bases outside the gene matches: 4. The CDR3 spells CASSITGVGTEAFF. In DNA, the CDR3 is TGTGCCAGTAGTATAACAGGGGTAGGCACTGAAGCTTTCTTT.

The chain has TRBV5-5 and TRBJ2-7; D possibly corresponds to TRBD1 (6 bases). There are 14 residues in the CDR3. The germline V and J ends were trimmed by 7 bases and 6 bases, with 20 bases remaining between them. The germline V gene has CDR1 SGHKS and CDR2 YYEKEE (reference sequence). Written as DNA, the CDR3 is TGTGCCAGCGGACACCAACCTCAGGGGAGCGAGCAGTACTTC. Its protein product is CASGHQPQGSEQYF.

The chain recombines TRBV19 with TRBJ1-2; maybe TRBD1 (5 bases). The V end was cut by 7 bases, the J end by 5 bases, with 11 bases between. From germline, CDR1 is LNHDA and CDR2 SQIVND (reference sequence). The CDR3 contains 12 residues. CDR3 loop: CASIQGAYGYTF. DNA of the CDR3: TGTGCCAGTATCCAAGGGGCATATGGCTACACCTTC. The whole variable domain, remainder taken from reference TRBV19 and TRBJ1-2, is DGGITQSPKYLFRKEGQNVTLSCEQNLNHDAMYWYRQDPGQGLRLIYYSQIVNDFQKGDIAEGYSVSREKKESFPLTVTSAQKNPTAFYLCASIQGAYGYTFGSGTRLTVV.

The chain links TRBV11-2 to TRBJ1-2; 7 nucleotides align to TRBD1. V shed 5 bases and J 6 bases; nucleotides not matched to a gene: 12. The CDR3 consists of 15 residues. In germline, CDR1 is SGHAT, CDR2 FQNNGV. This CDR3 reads CASSPGQTIIHGYTF. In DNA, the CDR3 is TGTGCCAGCAGCCCGGGACAGACCATCATTCATGGCTACACCTTC.

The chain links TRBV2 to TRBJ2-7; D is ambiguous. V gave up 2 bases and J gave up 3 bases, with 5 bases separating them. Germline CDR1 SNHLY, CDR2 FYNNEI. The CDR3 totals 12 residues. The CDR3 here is CASSEQNYEQYF. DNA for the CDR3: TGTGCCAGCAGTGAACAGAACTACGAGCAGTACTTC.

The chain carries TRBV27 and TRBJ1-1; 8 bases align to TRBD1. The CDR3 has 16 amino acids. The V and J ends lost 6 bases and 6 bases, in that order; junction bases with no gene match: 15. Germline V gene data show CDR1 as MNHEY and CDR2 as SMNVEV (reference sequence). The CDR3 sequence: CASRKGENRGGAEAFF. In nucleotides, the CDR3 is TGTGCCAGCAGAAAGGGGGAAAACAGGGGGGGAGCTGAAGCTTTCTTT.

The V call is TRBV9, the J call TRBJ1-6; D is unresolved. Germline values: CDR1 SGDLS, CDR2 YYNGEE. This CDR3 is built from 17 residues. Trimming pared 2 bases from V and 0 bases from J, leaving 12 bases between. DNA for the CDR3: TGTGCCAGCAGCGTGGAGGGTGGGTCCTCCTATAATTCACCCCTCCACTTT. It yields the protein CASSVEGGSSYNSPLHF.

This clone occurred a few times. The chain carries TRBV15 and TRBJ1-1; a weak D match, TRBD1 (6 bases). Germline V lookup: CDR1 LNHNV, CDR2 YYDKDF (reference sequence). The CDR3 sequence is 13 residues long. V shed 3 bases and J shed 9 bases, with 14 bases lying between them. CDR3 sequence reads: CATSSASGTKAFF. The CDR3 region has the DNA TGTGCCACCAGCAGTGCAAGTGGGACAAAAGCTTTCTTT.

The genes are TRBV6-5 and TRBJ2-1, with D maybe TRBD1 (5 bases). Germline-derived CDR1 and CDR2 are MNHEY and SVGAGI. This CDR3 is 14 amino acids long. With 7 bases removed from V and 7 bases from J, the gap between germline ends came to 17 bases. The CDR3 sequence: CASNTGSGLNEQFF. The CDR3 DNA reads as TGTGCCAGCAATACAGGATCAGGCTTGAATGAGCAGTTCTTC.

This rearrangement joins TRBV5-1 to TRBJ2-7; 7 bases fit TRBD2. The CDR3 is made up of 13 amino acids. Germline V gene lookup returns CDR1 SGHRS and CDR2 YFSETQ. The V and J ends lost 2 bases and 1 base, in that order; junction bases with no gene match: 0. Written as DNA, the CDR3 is TGCGCCAGCAGCTTTAGCGGGTCCTACGAGCAGTACTTC. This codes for CASSFSGSYEQYF. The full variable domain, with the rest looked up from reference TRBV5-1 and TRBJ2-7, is KAGVTQTPRYLIKTRGQQVTLSCSPISGHRSVSWYQQTPGQGLQFLFEYFSETQRNKGNFPGRFSGRQFSNSRSEMNVSTLELGDSALYLCASSFSGSYEQYFGPGTRLTVT.

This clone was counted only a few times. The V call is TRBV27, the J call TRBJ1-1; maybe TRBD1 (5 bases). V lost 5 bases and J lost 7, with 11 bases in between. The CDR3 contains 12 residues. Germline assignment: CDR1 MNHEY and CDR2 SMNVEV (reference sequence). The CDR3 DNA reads TGTGCCAGCAGTCCCGGGGGAGGTGAAGCTTTCTTT. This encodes CASSPGGGEAFF.

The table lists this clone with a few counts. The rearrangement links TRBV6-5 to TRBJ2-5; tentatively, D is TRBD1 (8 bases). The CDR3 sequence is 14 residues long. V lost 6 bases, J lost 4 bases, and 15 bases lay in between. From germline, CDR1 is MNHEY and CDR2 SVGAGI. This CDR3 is CASRRYRGGETQYF. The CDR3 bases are TGTGCCAGCAGGCGTTACAGGGGGGGAGAGACCCAGTACTTC.

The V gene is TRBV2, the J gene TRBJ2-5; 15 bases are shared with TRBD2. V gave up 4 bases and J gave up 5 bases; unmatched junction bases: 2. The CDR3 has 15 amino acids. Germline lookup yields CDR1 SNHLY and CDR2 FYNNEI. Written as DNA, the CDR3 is TGTGCCAGCAGTGCCGGGACTAGCGGGGGGGAGACCCAGTACTTC. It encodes CASSAGTSGGETQYF.

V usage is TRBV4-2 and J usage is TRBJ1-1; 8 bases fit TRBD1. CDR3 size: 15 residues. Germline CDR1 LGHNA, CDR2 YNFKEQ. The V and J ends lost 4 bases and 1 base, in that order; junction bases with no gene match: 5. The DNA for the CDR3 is TGTGCCAGCAGCCGTGGACAGGGACCGAACACTGAAGCTTTCTTT. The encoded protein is CASSRGQGPNTEAFF.

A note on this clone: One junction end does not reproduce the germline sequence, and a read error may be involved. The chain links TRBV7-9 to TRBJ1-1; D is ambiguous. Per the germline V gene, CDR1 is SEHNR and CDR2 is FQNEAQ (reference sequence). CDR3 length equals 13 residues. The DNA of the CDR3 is TGTTCCAGCAGCTTCGAAACGGGAACTGAAGCTTTCTTT. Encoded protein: CSSSFETGTEAFF.

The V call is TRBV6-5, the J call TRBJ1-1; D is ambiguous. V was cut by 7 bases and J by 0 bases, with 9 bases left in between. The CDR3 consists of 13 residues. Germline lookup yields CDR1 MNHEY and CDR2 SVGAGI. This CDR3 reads CASKGLMNTEAFF. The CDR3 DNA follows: TGTGCCAGCAAAGGACTTATGAACACTGAAGCTTTCTTT.